This T cell receptor beta chain was recovered during a study of T-cell memory formation after mild COVID-19. This CDR3 comprises 16 residues. With V trimmed by 5 bases and J by 3 bases, 12 bases remained unmatched. Germline V CDR1 and CDR2: MDHEN, SYDVKM. TCRdb independently ran MiXCR on the 5' RACE reads; one entry per CDR3 protein. The sample records 500,000 to 650,000 distinct CDR3 sequences, less than 25% being singletons. Comment on this clonotype: What it binds is not known.

Regarding the study as a whole: Clones shrinking from day 15 to 85 showed even CD4/CD8 mixes; later expanders tilted CD4+. Those CD4+ clones that contracted were mainly in CM and EM (CD8+ ones in EMRA).

V is TRBV28 and J is TRBJ2-7; 8 bases align to TRBD1. The receptor comes from an adult woman who had mild COVID-19 (a few samples of this study predate the infection). Cell type and time point are not known. The sample comprised PBMCs or a T cell subset sorted from them (not recorded which). Written as DNA, the CDR3 is TGTGCCAGCAGTGGAAGACAGGGGAAGACCTACTACGAGCAGTACTTC. As protein: CASSGRQGKTYYEQYF. The whole variable domain, remainder taken from reference TRBV28 and TRBJ2-7, is DVKVTQSSRYLVKRTGEKVFLECVQDMDHENMFWYRQDPGLGLRLIYFSYDVKMKEKGDIPEGYSVSREKKERFSLILESASTNQTSMYLCASSGRQGKTYYEQYFGPGTRLTVT.